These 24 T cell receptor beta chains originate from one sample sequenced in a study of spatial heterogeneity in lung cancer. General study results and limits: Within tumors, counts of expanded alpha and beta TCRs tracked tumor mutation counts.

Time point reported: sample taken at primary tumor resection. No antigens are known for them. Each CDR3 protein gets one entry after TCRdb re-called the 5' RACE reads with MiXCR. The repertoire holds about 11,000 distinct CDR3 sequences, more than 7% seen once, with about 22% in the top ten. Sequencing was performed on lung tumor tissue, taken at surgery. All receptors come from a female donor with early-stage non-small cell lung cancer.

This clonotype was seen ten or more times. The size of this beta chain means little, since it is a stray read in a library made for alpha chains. In DNA, the CDR3 is TGTGCCAGCAGTTGGGGTCGACAGACGGATACGCAGTATTTT. As protein: CASSWGRQTDTQYF. The chain has TRBV28 and TRBJ2-3; perhaps TRBD1 as D (5 bases). Germline V gene lookup returns CDR1 MDHEN and CDR2 SYDVKM. The CDR3 contains 14 residues. V was trimmed by 4 bases and J by 6 bases, leaving 14 bases between them. Full variable domain (remainder filled in from reference TRBV28 and TRBJ2-3): DVKVTQSSRYLVKRTGEKVFLECVQDMDHENMFWYRQDPGLGLRLIYFSYDVKMKEKGDIPEGYSVSREKKERFSLILESASTNQTSMYLCASSWGRQTDTQYFGPGTRLTVL.

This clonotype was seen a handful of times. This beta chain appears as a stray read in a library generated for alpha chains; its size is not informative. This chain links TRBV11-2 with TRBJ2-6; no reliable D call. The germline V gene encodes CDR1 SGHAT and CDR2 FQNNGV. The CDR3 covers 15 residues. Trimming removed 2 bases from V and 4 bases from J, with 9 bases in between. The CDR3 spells CASSLFSRGANVLTF. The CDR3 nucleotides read TGTGCCAGCAGCTTATTTAGCAGGGGGGCCAACGTCCTGACTTTC.

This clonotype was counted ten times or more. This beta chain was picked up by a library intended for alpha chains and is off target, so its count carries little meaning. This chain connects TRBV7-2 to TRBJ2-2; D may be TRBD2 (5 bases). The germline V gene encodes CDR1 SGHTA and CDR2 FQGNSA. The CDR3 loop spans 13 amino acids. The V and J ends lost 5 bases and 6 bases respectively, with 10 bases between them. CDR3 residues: CASSTEGAGELFF. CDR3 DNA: TGTGCCAGCAGCACAGAGGGTGCCGGGGAGCTGTTTTTT. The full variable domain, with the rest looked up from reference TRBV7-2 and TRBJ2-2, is GAGVSQSPSNKVTEKGKDVELRCDPISGHTALYWYRQSLGQGLEFLIYFQGNSAPDKSGLPSDRFSAERTGGSVSTLTIQRTQQEDSAVYLCASSTEGAGELFFGEGSRLTVL.

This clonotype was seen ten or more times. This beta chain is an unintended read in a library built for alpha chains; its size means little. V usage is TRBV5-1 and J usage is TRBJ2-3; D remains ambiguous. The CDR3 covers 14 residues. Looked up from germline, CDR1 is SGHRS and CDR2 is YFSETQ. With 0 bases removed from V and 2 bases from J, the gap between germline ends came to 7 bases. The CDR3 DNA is TGCGCCAGCAGCTTGGGGGTTGTCACAGATACGCAGTATTTT. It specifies CASSLGVVTDTQYF.

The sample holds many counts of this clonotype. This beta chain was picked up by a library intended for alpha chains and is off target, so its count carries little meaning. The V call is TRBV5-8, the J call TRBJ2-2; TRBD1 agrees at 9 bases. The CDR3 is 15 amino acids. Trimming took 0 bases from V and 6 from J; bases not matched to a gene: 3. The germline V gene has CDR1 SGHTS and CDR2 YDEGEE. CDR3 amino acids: CASSLGQGGAGELFF. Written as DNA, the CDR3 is TGTGCCAGCAGCTTGGGACAGGGGGGCGCCGGGGAGCTGTTTTTT.

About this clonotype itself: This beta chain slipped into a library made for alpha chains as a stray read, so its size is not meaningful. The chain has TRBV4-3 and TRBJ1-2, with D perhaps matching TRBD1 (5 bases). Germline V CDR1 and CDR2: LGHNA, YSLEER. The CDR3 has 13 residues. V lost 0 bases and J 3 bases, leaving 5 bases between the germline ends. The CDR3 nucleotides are TGCGCCAGCAGCCAAGACAGGGACTATGGCTACACCTTC. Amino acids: CASSQDRDYGYTF.

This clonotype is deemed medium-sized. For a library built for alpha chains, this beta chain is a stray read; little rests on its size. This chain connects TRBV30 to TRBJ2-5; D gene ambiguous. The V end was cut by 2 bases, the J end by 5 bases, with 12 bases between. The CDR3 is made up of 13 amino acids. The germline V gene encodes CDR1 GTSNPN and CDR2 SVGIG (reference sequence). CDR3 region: CAWSLKGGETQYF. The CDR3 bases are TGTGCCTGGAGTCTTAAGGGTGGGGAGACCCAGTACTTC. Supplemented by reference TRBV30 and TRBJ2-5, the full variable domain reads SQTIHQWPATLVQPVGSPLSLECTVEGTSNPNLYWYRQAAGRGLQLLFYSVGIGQISSEVPQNLSASRPQDRQFILSSKKLLLSDSGFYLCAWSLKGGETQYFGPGTRLLVL.

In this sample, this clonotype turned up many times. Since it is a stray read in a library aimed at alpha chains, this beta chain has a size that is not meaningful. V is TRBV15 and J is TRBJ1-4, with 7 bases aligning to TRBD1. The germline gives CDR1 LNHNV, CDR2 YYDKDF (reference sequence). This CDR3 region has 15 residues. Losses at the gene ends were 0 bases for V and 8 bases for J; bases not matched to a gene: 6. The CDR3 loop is CATSRDYPQGEKLFF. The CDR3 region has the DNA TGTGCCACCAGCAGAGATTACCCACAGGGGGAAAAACTGTTTTTT.

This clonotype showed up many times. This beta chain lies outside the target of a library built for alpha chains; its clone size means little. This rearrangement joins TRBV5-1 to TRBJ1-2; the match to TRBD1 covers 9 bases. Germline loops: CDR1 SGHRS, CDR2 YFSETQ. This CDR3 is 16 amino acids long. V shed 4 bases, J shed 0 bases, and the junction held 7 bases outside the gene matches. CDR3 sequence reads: CASSGDRANTNYGYTF. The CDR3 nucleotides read TGCGCCAGCAGCGGGGACAGGGCAAATACTAACTATGGCTACACCTTC.

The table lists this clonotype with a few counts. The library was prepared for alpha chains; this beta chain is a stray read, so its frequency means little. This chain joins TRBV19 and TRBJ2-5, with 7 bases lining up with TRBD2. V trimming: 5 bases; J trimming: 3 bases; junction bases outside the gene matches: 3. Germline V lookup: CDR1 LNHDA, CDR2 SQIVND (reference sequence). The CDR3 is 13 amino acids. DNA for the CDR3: TGTGCCAGTAGTGGGGGGGTAAAAGAGACCCAGTACTTC. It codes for CASSGGVKETQYF.

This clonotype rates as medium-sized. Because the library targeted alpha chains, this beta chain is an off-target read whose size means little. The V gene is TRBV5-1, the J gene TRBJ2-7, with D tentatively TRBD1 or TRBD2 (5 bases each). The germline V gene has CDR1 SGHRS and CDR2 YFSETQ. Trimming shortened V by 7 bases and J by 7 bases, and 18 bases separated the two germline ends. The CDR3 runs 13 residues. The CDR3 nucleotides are TGCGCCAGCCGGTCATTCGGGGCCGTAGAGCAGTACTTC. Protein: CASRSFGAVEQYF.

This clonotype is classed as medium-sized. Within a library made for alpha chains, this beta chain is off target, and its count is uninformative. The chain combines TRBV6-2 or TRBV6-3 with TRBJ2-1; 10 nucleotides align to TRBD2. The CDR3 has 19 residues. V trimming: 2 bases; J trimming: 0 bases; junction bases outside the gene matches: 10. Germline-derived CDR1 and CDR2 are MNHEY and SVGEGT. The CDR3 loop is CASSYRSLAGGRSYNEQFF. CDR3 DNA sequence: TGTGCCAGCAGTTACCGGTCATTAGCGGGGGGCCGCTCCTACAATGAGCAGTTCTTC.

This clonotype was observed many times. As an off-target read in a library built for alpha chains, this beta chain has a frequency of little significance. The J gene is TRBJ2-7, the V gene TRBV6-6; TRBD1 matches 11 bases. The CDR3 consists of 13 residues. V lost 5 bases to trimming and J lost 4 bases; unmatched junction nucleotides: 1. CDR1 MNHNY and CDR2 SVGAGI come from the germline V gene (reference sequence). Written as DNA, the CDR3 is TGTGCCAGCAGTGGGACAGGGGGGTACGAGCAGTACTTC. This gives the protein CASSGTGGYEQYF.

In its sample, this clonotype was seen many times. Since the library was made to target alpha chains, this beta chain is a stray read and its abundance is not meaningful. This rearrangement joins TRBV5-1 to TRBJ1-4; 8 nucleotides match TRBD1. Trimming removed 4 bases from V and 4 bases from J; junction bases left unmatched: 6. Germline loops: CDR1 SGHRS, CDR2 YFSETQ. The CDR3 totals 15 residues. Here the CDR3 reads CASSVDRAGNEKLFF. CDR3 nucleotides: TGCGCCAGCAGCGTGGACAGGGCCGGTAATGAAAAACTGTTTTTT.

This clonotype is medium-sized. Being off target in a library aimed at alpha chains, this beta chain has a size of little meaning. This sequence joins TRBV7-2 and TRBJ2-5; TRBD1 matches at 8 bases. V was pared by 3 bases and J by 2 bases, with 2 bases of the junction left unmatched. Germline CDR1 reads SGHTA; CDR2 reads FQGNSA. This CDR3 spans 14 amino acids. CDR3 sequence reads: CASSFNRGQETQYF. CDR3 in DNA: TGTGCCAGCAGCTTCAACAGGGGGCAAGAGACCCAGTACTTC.

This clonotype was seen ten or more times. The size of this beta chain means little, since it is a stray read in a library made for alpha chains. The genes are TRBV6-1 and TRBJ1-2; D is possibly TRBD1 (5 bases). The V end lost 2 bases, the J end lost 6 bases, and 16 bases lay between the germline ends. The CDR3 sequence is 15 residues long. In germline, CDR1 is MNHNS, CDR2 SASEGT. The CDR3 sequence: CASSEPRGRENGYTF. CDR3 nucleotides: TGTGCCAGCAGTGAACCCCGGGGGAGGGAGAATGGCTACACCTTC.

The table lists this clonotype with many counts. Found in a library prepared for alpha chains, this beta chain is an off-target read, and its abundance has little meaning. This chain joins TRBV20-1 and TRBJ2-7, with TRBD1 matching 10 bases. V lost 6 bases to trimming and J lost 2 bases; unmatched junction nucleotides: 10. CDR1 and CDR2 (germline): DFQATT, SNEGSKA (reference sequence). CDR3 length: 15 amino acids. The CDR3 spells CSAPRRTGGTYEQYF. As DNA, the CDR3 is TGCAGTGCCCCAAGGAGGACAGGGGGGACCTACGAGCAGTACTTC.

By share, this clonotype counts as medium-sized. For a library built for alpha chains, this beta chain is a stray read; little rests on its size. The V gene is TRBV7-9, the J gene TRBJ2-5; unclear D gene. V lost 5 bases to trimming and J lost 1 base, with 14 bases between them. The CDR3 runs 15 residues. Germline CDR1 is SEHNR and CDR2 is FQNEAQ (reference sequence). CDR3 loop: CASSPSRVGQETQYF. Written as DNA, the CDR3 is TGTGCCAGCAGCCCCAGTCGAGTCGGCCAAGAGACCCAGTACTTC.

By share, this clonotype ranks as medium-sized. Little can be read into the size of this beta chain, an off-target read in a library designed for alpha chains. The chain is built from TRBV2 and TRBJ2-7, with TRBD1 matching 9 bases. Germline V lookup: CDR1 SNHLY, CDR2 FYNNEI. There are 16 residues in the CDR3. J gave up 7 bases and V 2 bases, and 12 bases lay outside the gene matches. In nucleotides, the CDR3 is TGTGCCAGCAGTGAACCAGGGACAGGGCCTTCGAAGGAGCAGTACTTC. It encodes CASSEPGTGPSKEQYF.

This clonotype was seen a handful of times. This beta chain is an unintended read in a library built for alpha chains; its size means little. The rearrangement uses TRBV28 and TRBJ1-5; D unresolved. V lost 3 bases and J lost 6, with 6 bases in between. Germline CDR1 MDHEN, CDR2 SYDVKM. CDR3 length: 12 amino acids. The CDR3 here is CASSFLRQPQHF. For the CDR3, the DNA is TGTGCCAGCAGTTTCCTACGTCAGCCCCAGCATTTT.

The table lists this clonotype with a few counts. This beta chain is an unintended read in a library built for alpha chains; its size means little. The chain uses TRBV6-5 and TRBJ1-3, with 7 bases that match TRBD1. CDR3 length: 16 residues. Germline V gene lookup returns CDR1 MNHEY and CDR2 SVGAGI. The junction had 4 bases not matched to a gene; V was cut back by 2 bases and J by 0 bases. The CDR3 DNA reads TGTGCCAGCAGTTACGGGGCAGGGGGCTCTGGAAACACCATATATTTT. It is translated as CASSYGAGGSGNTIYF.

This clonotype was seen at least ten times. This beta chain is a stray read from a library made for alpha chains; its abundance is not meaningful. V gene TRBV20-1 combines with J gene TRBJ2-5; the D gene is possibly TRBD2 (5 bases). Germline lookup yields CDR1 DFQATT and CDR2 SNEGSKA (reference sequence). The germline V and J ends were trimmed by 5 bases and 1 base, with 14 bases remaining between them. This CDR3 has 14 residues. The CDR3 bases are TGCAGTGCTTTCGAGGACTTCCTCCAAGAGACCCAGTACTTC. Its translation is CSAFEDFLQETQYF.

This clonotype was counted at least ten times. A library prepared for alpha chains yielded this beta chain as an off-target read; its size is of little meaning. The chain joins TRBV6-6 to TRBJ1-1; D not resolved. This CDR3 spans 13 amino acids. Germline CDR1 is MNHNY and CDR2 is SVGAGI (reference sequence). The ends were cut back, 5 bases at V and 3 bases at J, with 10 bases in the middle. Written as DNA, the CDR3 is TGTGCCAGCAGTCAACACCAGGACACTGAAGCTTTCTTT. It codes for CASSQHQDTEAFF.

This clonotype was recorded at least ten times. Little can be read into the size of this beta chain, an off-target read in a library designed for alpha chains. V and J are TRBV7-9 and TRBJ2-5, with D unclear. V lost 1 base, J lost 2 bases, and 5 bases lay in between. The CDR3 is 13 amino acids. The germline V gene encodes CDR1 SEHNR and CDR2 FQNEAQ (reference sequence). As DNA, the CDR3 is TGTGCCAGCAGCTTAGGCCAGCAAGAGACCCAGTACTTC. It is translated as CASSLGQQETQYF.